This T cell receptor (beta chain) was sequenced in a study of cytomegalovirus exposure and HLA in healthy donors. Study-wide points: In a later analysis, common viral pathogens appeared linked to several of the most significant clusters.

About this clone: Its antigen is not known.

The PCR employed 60 Vbeta primers together with 13 Jbeta primers. Libraries were prepared by immunoSEQ multiplex PCR; TCRdb keeps only in-frame clonotypes and omits some of them. Seen here are approximately 140,000 clones, 60% to 85% observed once, and the top ten hold approximately 6%. The material sequenced was PBMCs. This TCR derives from a man in his fifties or sixties in good health and CMV-seropositive.

CDR3 residues: CASSLDRVTDTQYF. CDR3 DNA sequence: TGTGCCAGCAGCTTGGACAGGGTCACAGATACGCAGTATTTT. The chain combines TRBV7-8 with TRBJ2-3; TRBD1 matches 8 bases. Trimming took 3 bases from V and 2 from J; bases not matched to a gene: 1. Germline V gives CDR1 SGHVS, CDR2 FQNEAQ. The CDR3 totals 14 residues.